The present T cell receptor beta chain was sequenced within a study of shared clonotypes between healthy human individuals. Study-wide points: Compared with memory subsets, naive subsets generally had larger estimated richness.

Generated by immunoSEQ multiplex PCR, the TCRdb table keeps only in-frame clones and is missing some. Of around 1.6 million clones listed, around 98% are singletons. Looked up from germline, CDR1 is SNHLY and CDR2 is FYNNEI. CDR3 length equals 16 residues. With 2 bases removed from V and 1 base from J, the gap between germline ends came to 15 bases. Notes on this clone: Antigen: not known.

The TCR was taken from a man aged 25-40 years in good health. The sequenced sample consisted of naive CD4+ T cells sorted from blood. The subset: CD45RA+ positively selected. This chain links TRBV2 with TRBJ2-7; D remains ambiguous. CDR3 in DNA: TGTGCCAGCAGTGAAACCCCGATCGGAATTTCCTACGAGCAGTACTTC. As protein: CASSETPIGISYEQYF. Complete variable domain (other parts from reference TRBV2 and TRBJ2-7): EPEVTQTPSHQVTQMGQEVILRCVPISNHLYFYWYRQILGQKVEFLVSFYNNEISEKSEIFDDQFSVERPDGSNFTLKIRSTKLEDSAMYFCASSETPIGISYEQYFGPGTRLTVT.